This TCR beta chain emerged from a study of OX40 agonist ivuxolimab in advanced cancers. Study overall: An anti-OX40 (CD134) antibody with agonistic activity, ivuxolimab, was administered to patients. Therapy given before enrollment (anti-PD-1, anti-PD-L1 or anti-CTLA-4) was allowed, and 35% to 45% had some.

Study-wide findings and caveats: CD4+ and CD8+ T cells in blood underwent clonal expansion by week 6 at 0.1 to 3.0 mg/kg. Still undetermined is the antigen specificity of the expanded peripheral T cells.

The assay was immunoSEQ multiplex PCR, and TCRdb's table has in-frame clones only and misses some. The sample shows roughly 76,000 clones, roughly nine tenths of them seen only once. The germline V gene has CDR1 SEHNR and CDR2 FQNEAQ (reference sequence). V lost 1 base and J lost 0, with 16 bases in between. CDR3 length: 18 residues. Note on this clone: Its specificity is not known.

This sequence originates from an adult with an advanced solid tumor such as melanoma, head and neck, liver or kidney cancer. This chain uses TRBV7-9 with TRBJ1-5; D is perhaps TRBD1 (5 bases). Source: CD4+ or CD8+ T cells sorted from blood, taken in a trial of the OX40 agonist ivuxolimab. The chain's CDR3 is CASSLDAEGTRSNQPQHF. CDR3 bases: TGTGCCAGCAGCTTAGATGCGGAGGGGACCCGTAGCAATCAGCCCCAGCATTTT. The variable domain in full, completed from reference TRBV7-9 and TRBJ1-5, reads DTGVSQNPRHKITKRGQNVTFRCDPISEHNRLYWYRQTLGQGPEFLTYFQNEAQLEKSRLLSDRFSAERPKGSFSTLEIQRTEQGDSAMYLCASSLDAEGTRSNQPQHFGDGTRLSIL.